This TCR beta chain appears in the sequencing data of a study of CD8 T cells in ankylosing spondylitis. Overall study findings and caveats: Fewer than ten highly homologous variants made up a TCR beta motif that seemed to typify ankylosing spondylitis blood.

TCRdb re-analysed the 5' RACE reads in MiXCR, keeping a single row per CDR3 protein. The sample lists approximately 250,000 distinct CDR3 sequences; about 10% were seen once. Many counts were recorded for this clonotype. The antigen remains undetermined. The sequenced sample was blood, either unsorted or a sorted T cell fraction (not recorded which). The clonotype comes from a male donor with ankylosing spondylitis or in good health (not recorded which).

The CDR3 DNA is TGTGCCACCAGCCTGACAGGGAACACCGGGGAGCTGTTTTTT. Its protein product is CATSLTGNTGELFF. The chain carries TRBV24-1 and TRBJ2-2; D perhaps matches TRBD1 (6 bases). The CDR3 has 14 amino acids. Germline V gene data show CDR1 as KGHDR and CDR2 as SFDVKD. Trimming pared 7 bases from V and 1 base from J, leaving 9 bases between.